This T cell receptor (beta chain) was retrieved from a study of CD8 T cells in ankylosing spondylitis. Overall study findings and caveats: Characteristic of ankylosing spondylitis blood, it appeared, was a TCR beta motif comprising about eight highly homologous variants. Certain motif variants had earlier been reported in reactive arthritis synovial fluid and blood.

This clonotype was recorded a few times. The antigen is unknown. Each CDR3 protein gets one entry after TCRdb re-called the 5' RACE reads with MiXCR. The sample lists over 700,000 distinct CDR3 sequences, around 20% occurring once. Material: blood, either unsorted or a sorted T cell fraction (not recorded which). This clonotype originated in a male donor with ankylosing spondylitis.

The CDR3 spells CASSFEYSLKTQYF. CDR3 DNA: TGTGCCAGCAGCTTTGAATACAGTCTAAAGACCCAGTACTTC. The chain has TRBV7-9 and TRBJ2-5, with D uncertain. Trimming took off 3 bases at V and 6 bases at J, with 14 bases between the two ends. This CDR3 is built from 14 residues. The germline V gene encodes CDR1 SEHNR and CDR2 FQNEAQ (reference sequence).